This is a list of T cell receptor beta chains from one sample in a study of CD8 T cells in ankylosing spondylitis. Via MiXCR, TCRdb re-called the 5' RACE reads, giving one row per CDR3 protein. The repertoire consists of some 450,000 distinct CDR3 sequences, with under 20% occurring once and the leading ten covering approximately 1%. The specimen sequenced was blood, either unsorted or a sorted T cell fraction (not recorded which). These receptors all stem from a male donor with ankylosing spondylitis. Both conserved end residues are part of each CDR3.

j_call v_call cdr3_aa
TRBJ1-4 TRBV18 CASSAPGKGEKLFF
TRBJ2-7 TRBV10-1 CASSGRQDEQYF
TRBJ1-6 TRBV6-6 CASSKTTGTAPLHF
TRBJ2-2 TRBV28 CASSPGGLAGSTGELFF
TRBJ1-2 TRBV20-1 CSALRTENYGYTF
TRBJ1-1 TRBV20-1 CSARRTGNTEAFF
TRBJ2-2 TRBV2 CASRVGTSAGELFF
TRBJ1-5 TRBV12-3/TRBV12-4 CASSFSQAQPQHF
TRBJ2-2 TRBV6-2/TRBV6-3 CASSPLLTGELFF
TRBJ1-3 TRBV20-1 CSAKKSTGPGNTIYF
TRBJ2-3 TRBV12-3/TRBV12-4 CASSSTGFSDTQYF
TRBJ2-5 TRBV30 CAWSARVQETQYF
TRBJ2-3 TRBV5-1 CASSRVADTDTQYF
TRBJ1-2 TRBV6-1 CASSVGLSYGYTF
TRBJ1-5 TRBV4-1 CASSQEAGPLNQPQHF
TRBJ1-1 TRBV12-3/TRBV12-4 CASSFHNTEAFF
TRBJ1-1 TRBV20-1 CSAETGLNTEAFF
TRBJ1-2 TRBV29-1 CSVERDSEPANYGYTF
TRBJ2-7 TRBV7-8 CASRYSGPRYEQYF
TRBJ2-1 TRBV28 CASSLLGQGADEQFF
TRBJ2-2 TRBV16 CASSHRGGGNTGELFF
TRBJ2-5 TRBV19 CASSPGVPRETQYF
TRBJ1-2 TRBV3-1 CASSSRTLYGYTF
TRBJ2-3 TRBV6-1 CASRRTASADTQYF
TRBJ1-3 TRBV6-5 CASSYGAGGSTTGNTIYF
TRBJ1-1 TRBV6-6 CAYRASLNTEAFF
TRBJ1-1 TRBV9 CASSVGVIKNTEAFF
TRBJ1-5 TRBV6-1 CASGRGQSNQPQHF
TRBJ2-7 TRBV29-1 CSVAPGTGSYEQYF
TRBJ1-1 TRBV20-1 CSAPGPKNTEAFF
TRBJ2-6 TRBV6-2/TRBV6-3 CASTNQWSGANVLTF